The 16 T cell receptor beta chains below all came from one sample that was sequenced in a study of coeliac disease. Clones were read by immunoSEQ multiplex PCR, and TCRdb kept only the in-frame ones, dropping some. Of about 4,300 clones in the sample, almost 60% were seen once. Sequencing used intraepithelial lymphocytes from the gut. The receptors were sampled from a human donor with active celiac disease.

The chain has TRBV2 and TRBJ2-3, with TRBD2 matching 13 bases. CDR3 length equals 16 residues. After removal of 1 base from V and 5 bases from J, the junction contained 3 bases not matched to a gene. The V gene's germline CDR1 is SNHLY and CDR2 FYNNEI. CDR3 DNA: TGTGCCAGCAGTGAAGAACTAGCGGGAGGGGGAGATACGCAGTATTTT. It codes for CASSEELAGGGDTQYF.

The chain links TRBV6-1 to TRBJ2-1; TRBD1 might be the D (6 bases). Germline assignment: CDR1 MNHNS and CDR2 SASEGT. Trimming left V 2 bases short and J 8 bases short, with 16 bases between. The CDR3 sequence is 15 residues long. For the CDR3, the DNA is TGTGCCAGCAGTGAAATAACAGGGTTTGTCGATGAGCAGTTCTTC. Translated: CASSEITGFVDEQFF.

The rearrangement joins TRBV7-8 to TRBJ1-3; 9 bases fit TRBD1. This CDR3 spans 16 amino acids. V was pared by 5 bases and J by 1 base, with 6 bases of the junction left unmatched. Germline CDR1 reads SGHVS; CDR2 reads FQNEAQ. CDR3 nucleotide sequence: TGTGCCAGCAGCCGTCCCGGGACAGGGTCTGGAAACACCATATATTTT. Its translation is CASSRPGTGSGNTIYF.

The rearrangement uses TRBV28 and TRBJ2-5; D is undetermined. The DNA end is a closer match to TRBJ2-7, so the J assignment may be wrong. The CDR3 consists of 15 residues. Germline assignment: CDR1 MDHEN and CDR2 SYDVKM. CDR3 bases: TGTGCCAGCAGTACCCCCTTTAACTGGTCCTACGAGCAGTACTTC. Amino acid sequence: CASSTPFNWSYEQYF.

This chain links TRBV29-1 with TRBJ1-1; 11 nucleotides align to TRBD1. This CDR3 is 14 amino acids long. In germline, CDR1 is SQVTM, CDR2 ANQGSEA. With V trimmed by 4 bases and J by 5 bases, 6 bases remained unmatched. CDR3 protein: CSVGFGTGGTEAFF. CDR3 DNA: TGCAGCGTTGGATTTGGGACAGGGGGGACTGAAGCTTTCTTT. Supplemented by reference TRBV29-1 and TRBJ1-1, the full variable domain reads SAVISQKPSRDICQRGTSLTIQCQVDSQVTMMFWYRQQPGQSLTLIATANQGSEATYESGFVIDKFPISRPNLTFSTLTVSNMSPEDSSIYLCSVGFGTGGTEAFFGQGTRLTVV.

This clone is large (0.1 to 1%) in the sample. The CDR3, as DNA: TGCGCCAGCAGCCACGGGCGGTCGAAAGAAGACAGGGGTCATTCCTACGAGCAGTACTTC. Encoded protein: CASSHGRSKEDRGHSYEQYF. This sequence joins TRBV5-1 and TRBJ2-7; the match to TRBD1 covers 8 bases. Germline CDR1 is SGHRS and CDR2 is YFSETQ. This CDR3 comprises 20 residues. Losses at the gene ends were 4 bases for V and 1 base for J; bases not matched to a gene: 22.

The chain joins TRBV5-6 to TRBJ2-2, with D perhaps matching TRBD2 (6 bases). The CDR3 is 16 residues long. The germline gives CDR1 SGHDT, CDR2 YYEEEE. Trimming removed 4 bases from V and 2 bases from J, with 15 bases in between. CDR3 in amino acids: CASSEAGTHNTGELFF. The CDR3 bases are TGTGCCAGCAGCGAGGCCGGGACTCATAACACCGGGGAGCTGTTTTTT.

This chain links TRBV9 with TRBJ2-7, with TRBD1 identical over 9 bases. This CDR3 region has 15 residues. After removal of 4 bases from V and 5 bases from J, the junction contained 10 bases not matched to a gene. Germline loops: CDR1 SGDLS, CDR2 YYNGEE. The chain's CDR3 is CASSTSTGGRNEQYF. In DNA form, the CDR3 reads TGTGCCAGCAGCACCTCAACAGGGGGCCGGAACGAGCAGTACTTC.

As to this clone: A much more abundant neighbour one base away suggests this may be a read error. V usage is TRBV10-3 and J usage is TRBJ2-2, with 9 positions matching TRBD2. The CDR3 covers 13 residues. Germline CDR1 and CDR2: ENHRY and SYGVKD. CDR3 bases: TGTGCCACTAGCGGGGTGAACACCGGGGGGCTGTTTTTT. Its translation: CATSGVNTGGLFF.

This sequence joins TRBV27 and TRBJ1-5; 8 bases align to TRBD1. The CDR3 length is 14 residues. Germline assignment: CDR1 MNHEY and CDR2 SMNVEV (reference sequence). V dropped 5 bases and J dropped 9; count of bases not matched to a gene: 9. DNA of the CDR3: TGTGCCAGCAGTCACGGACAGGGAGTAGGGCCCCAGCATTTT. Translating gives CASSHGQGVGPQHF.

Worth noting for this clone: The DNA is omitted, as the CDR3 cannot be located on it reliably, and the CDR3 follows TCRdb's listing. The chain joins TRBV1 to TRBJ1-5; the table assigns TRBD1, which was not confirmed against the DNA. TRBV1 is shown as a pseudogene. The CDR3 totals 16 residues, both ends included. The CDR3 sequence is CTSSQVGTGSRQPQHF.

The chain uses TRBV6-6 and TRBJ2-7; 11 positions agree with TRBD2. Germline CDR1 is MNHNY and CDR2 is SVGAGI (reference sequence). V trimming: 0 bases; J trimming: 6 bases; junction bases outside the gene matches: 7. This CDR3 region has 16 residues. The chain's CDR3 is CASSYSLTSGSTEQYF. The CDR3 DNA sequence: TGTGCCAGCAGTTACTCTTTAACTAGCGGGAGCACCGAGCAGTACTTC.

The chain combines TRBV14 with TRBJ2-2, with TRBD2 as a possible D gene (7 bases). V was shortened by 0 bases and J by 2 bases, with 22 bases between the two germline ends. The germline CDR1 and CDR2 sequences are SGHDN and FVKESK. The CDR3 totals 20 residues. In DNA form, the CDR3 reads TGTGCCAGCAGCCAAGAGCCCCTTAAGGGGGGGAGAGGAAACACCGGGGAGCTGTTTTTT. Its translation is CASSQEPLKGGRGNTGELFF.

The chain couples TRBV19 to TRBJ2-7; TRBD2 agrees at 10 bases. Unmatched junction bases numbered 5, after V lost 5 bases and J lost 1 base. Per germline, CDR1 LNHDA and CDR2 SQIVND (reference sequence). This CDR3 comprises 15 residues. CDR3 bases: TGTGCCAGTAGTTCACGGACTAGCGGATCCTACGAGCAGTACTTC. Translating gives CASSSRTSGSYEQYF.

The chain has TRBV6-5 and TRBJ2-7, with D tentatively TRBD2 (6 bases). V was pared by 6 bases and J by 6 bases, with 12 bases between. The germline gives CDR1 MNHEY, CDR2 SVGAGI. This CDR3 contains 12 residues. The CDR3 sequence is CASSGSGSEQYF. The DNA for the CDR3 is TGTGCCAGCAGCGGGAGTGGGTCCGAGCAGTACTTC.

This clone showed up just a few times. The rearrangement links TRBV27 to TRBJ2-7; unclear D gene. Trimming removed 5 bases at V and 4 bases at J, with 15 bases between. CDR1 and CDR2 from the germline V gene are MNHEY and SMNVEV (reference sequence). The length of the CDR3 is 14 residues. CDR3 nucleotides: TGTGCCAGCAGTCCAATCCCCCCGCGGTACGAGCAGTACTTC. It specifies CASSPIPPRYEQYF.